This passage covers 22 T cell receptor beta chains from one sample sequenced in a study of T cells in Graves' hyperthyroidism and ophthalmopathy. Regions amplified from RNA transcripts were the TCR beta CDR3 regions. A set of HTBI primers served as the primers for a first-round RT-PCR of the TCR CDR3. MiXCR was run by TCRdb on the multiplex PCR reads, yielding one entry per CDR3 protein. Among roughly 250,000 distinct CDR3 sequences, about 15% were seen once, and the ten largest hold roughly 13%. What was sequenced was blood. The receptors derive from a woman in her thirties or forties with Graves' hyperthyroidism that later progressed to Graves' ophthalmopathy.

Many counts were recorded for this clonotype. The J gene is TRBJ2-7, the V gene TRBV28; D unresolved. CDR1 and CDR2 (germline): MDHEN, SYDVKM. The length of the CDR3 is 15 residues. V lost 2 bases, J lost 0 bases, and 11 bases lay in between. The CDR3 DNA reads as TGTGCCAGCAGTTTAGGGCGACTCGCCTCCTACGAGCAGTACTTC. As protein: CASSLGRLASYEQYF.

This clonotype was detected many times. The V and J genes are TRBV29-1 and TRBJ1-1; D is unresolved. Germline V gene lookup returns CDR1 SQVTM and CDR2 ANQGSEA. V was cut by 0 bases and J by 2 bases, with 7 bases left in between. This CDR3 has 13 amino acids. The CDR3 protein is CSVEDLTNTEAFF. DNA for the CDR3: TGCAGCGTTGAAGATCTGACCAACACTGAAGCTTTCTTT.

V gene TRBV7-9 combines with J gene TRBJ2-2; D not resolved. CDR3 length equals 15 residues. Germline CDR1 and CDR2: SEHNR and FQNEAQ (reference sequence). The V end was cut by 3 bases, the J end by 3 bases, with 11 bases between. The CDR3 spells CASSFTVSDTGELFF. DNA for the CDR3: TGTGCCAGCAGCTTCACGGTTTCTGACACCGGGGAGCTGTTTTTT.

V is TRBV7-6 and J is TRBJ1-4, with a weak D call TRBD1 (5 bases). Germline values: CDR1 SGHVS, CDR2 FNYEAQ. The CDR3 runs 14 residues. Trimming removed 6 bases at V and 10 bases at J, with 18 bases between. The CDR3 sequence: CASRKGTPWGKLFF. CDR3 DNA: TGTGCCAGCAGAAAGGGGACTCCCTGGGGAAAACTGTTTTTT.

The rearrangement uses TRBV4-1 and TRBJ2-7, with D perhaps being TRBD1 or TRBD2 (5 bases each). Per the germline V gene, CDR1 is MGHRA and CDR2 is YSYEKL. The CDR3 loop spans 17 amino acids. V lost 1 base to trimming and J lost 2 bases, with 18 bases between them. The CDR3 sequence: CASSQVGGRRQAYEQYF. CDR3 nucleotide sequence: TGCGCCAGCAGCCAAGTTGGGGGACGGAGGCAGGCCTACGAGCAGTACTTC.

This clonotype was seen ten or more times. This rearrangement joins TRBV12-3 or TRBV12-4 to TRBJ2-1; 13 bases agree with TRBD2. J was trimmed by 7 bases and V by 6 bases; bases with no gene match: 9. CDR3 length: 16 residues. CDR3 bases: TGTGCCAGCAGACCTACGGGACTAGCGGGACTTAATGAGCAGTTCTTC. Its translation: CASRPTGLAGLNEQFF.

This clonotype was observed a handful of times. This chain uses TRBV24-1 with TRBJ2-3, with 10 nucleotides matching TRBD1. There are 16 residues in the CDR3. The V gene's germline CDR1 is KGHDR and CDR2 SFDVKD. J lost 2 bases, V lost 5 bases, and 6 bases had no gene match. The CDR3 bases are TGTGCCACCAGTGGTCGGACAGGGGGTCCCACAGATACGCAGTATTTT. It specifies CATSGRTGGPTDTQYF.

The CDR3 loop is CASSVGRAYGYTF. The CDR3, as DNA: TGTGCCAGCAGTGTGGGCAGGGCCTATGGCTACACCTTC. The chain combines TRBV2 with TRBJ1-2; TRBD1 is a possible D gene (5 bases). This CDR3 has 13 residues. The germline CDR1 and CDR2 sequences are SNHLY and FYNNEI. Trimming took off 4 bases at V and 4 bases at J, with 10 bases between the two ends.

This clonotype was recorded many times. The chain has TRBV9 and TRBJ2-1; 7 bases match TRBD2. Germline V CDR1 and CDR2: SGDLS, YYNGEE. V shed 3 bases and J 4 bases; nucleotides not matched to a gene: 13. The CDR3 is 17 residues long. The CDR3 is CASSAPLAGEGYNEQFF. The CDR3 nucleotides are TGTGCCAGCAGCGCCCCTCTCGCGGGAGAGGGGTACAATGAGCAGTTCTTC.

This clonotype occurred a few times. The CDR3: CASSSPSGVEKLFF. The CDR3 DNA follows: TGCGCCAGCAGCTCCCCCTCGGGGGTTGAAAAACTGTTTTTT. The chain carries TRBV4-1 and TRBJ1-4, with D maybe TRBD1 (5 bases). Looked up from germline, CDR1 is MGHRA and CDR2 is YSYEKL. The length of the CDR3 is 14 residues. The V end lost 5 bases, the J end lost 7 bases, and 14 bases lay between the germline ends.

At least ten counts were recorded for this clonotype. This chain connects TRBV29-1 to TRBJ1-2; no firm D call. Germline CDR1 and CDR2: SQVTM and ANQGSEA. The CDR3 totals 13 residues. With 7 bases removed from V and 2 bases from J, the gap between germline ends came to 14 bases. CDR3 bases: TGCAGCGCCCTTCGGACTTCAAACTATGGCTACACCTTC. Translation gives CSALRTSNYGYTF.

This clonotype has only a few counts. The CDR3 sequence: CSVRLMSSYEQYF. The DNA for the CDR3 is TGCAGCGTTCGGTTAATGAGCTCCTACGAGCAGTACTTC. The V and J genes are TRBV29-1 and TRBJ2-7; D is unclear. V was pared by 5 bases and J by 0 bases, with 11 bases between. The length of the CDR3 is 13 residues. Germline values: CDR1 SQVTM, CDR2 ANQGSEA.

There are many counts of this clonotype. The chain couples TRBV3-1 to TRBJ2-1, with 7 bases aligning to TRBD2. Germline loops: CDR1 LGHDT, CDR2 YNNKEL (reference sequence). The CDR3 spans 20 residues. The ends lost 3 bases at V and 4 bases at J; junction bases unmatched: 21. Written as DNA, the CDR3 is TGTGCCAGCAGCCAGTTAATGTGGGACTACCAACGGAAGGGTTACAATGAGCAGTTCTTC. This sequence encodes CASSQLMWDYQRKGYNEQFF.

The sample holds many counts of this clonotype. The rearrangement links TRBV24-1 to TRBJ2-7; the D is unclear. Looked up from germline, CDR1 is KGHDR and CDR2 is SFDVKD. CDR3 length: 15 amino acids. Deletions cut 3 bases from V and 3 bases from J, with 14 bases between. CDR3 nucleotide sequence: TGTGCCACCAGTGATCGTTCGGGCGCAAACTACGAGCAGTACTTC. It is translated as CATSDRSGANYEQYF.

This chain connects TRBV5-1 to TRBJ1-3, with a weak D call TRBD1 (6 bases). CDR1 SGHRS and CDR2 YFSETQ come from the germline V gene. The CDR3 is made up of 17 amino acids. Trimming shortened V by 0 bases and J by 4 bases, and 17 bases separated the two germline ends. The DNA for the CDR3 is TGCGCCAGCAGCTTGGAAGTTCAGGGGCCATCCGGAAACACCATATATTTT. As protein: CASSLEVQGPSGNTIYF.

The sample holds many counts of this clonotype. The genes are TRBV12-3 or TRBV12-4 and TRBJ2-5; D gene ambiguous. This CDR3 has 16 residues. Trimming cost V 5 bases and J 4 bases, with 20 bases left between them. The CDR3 bases are TGTGCCAGCAGTCCTTCTTTCCAGGTAACAAGAGAGACCCAGTACTTC. Translated, it gives CASSPSFQVTRETQYF.

This clonotype was found many times. V and J are TRBV27 and TRBJ2-1, with 11 bases aligning to TRBD2. After removal of 1 base from V and 9 bases from J, the junction contained 8 bases not matched to a gene. Per the germline V gene, CDR1 is MNHEY and CDR2 is SMNVEV (reference sequence). CDR3 length equals 16 residues. The CDR3 loop reads CASSLFFIGTSGEQFF. The DNA of the CDR3 is TGTGCCAGCAGTTTATTTTTTATTGGGACTAGCGGTGAGCAGTTCTTC.

In this sample, this clonotype turned up many times. V and J are TRBV7-9 and TRBJ2-2; TRBD2 agrees at 10 bases. The germline V gene has CDR1 SEHNR and CDR2 FQNEAQ (reference sequence). This CDR3 comprises 16 residues. After removal of 5 bases from V and 5 bases from J, the junction contained 8 bases not matched to a gene. This CDR3 reads CASSVSSGRGTGELFF. The DNA for the CDR3 is TGTGCCAGCAGCGTTTCTAGCGGGAGAGGGACCGGGGAGCTGTTTTTT.

This clonotype came up many times. This chain connects TRBV18 to TRBJ2-3; 9 bases are a match to TRBD1. This CDR3 contains 13 residues. Germline values: CDR1 KGHSH, CDR2 LQKENI. V was pared by 5 bases and J by 4 bases, with 1 base of the junction left unmatched. CDR3 in amino acids: CASSWTGADTQYF. The DNA for the CDR3 is TGTGCCAGCTCATGGACAGGGGCAGATACGCAGTATTTT.

Only a few counts were recorded for this clonotype. This chain uses TRBV19 with TRBJ2-5; D is unresolved. CDR1 and CDR2 (germline): LNHDA, SQIVND (reference sequence). This CDR3 has 14 amino acids. V lost 6 bases to trimming and J lost 0 bases, with 11 bases between them. The CDR3 bases are TGTGCCAGTAGCGCGGAGATGAACCAAGAGACCCAGTACTTC. It encodes CASSAEMNQETQYF.

The genes are TRBV5-1 and TRBJ2-3; unclear D gene. CDR1 is SGHRS, CDR2 YFSETQ, per germline. This CDR3 has 14 residues. V lost 0 bases to trimming and J lost 4 bases, with 9 bases between them. CDR3 protein: CASSLAGLPDTQYF. The CDR3 coding sequence is TGCGCCAGCAGCTTGGCCGGGTTGCCAGATACGCAGTATTTT.

This clonotype appeared many times. The chain joins TRBV11-2 to TRBJ2-7, with TRBD2 as a possible D gene (6 bases). The germline V gene encodes CDR1 SGHAT and CDR2 FQNNGV. This CDR3 spans 14 amino acids. The V end was cut by 4 bases, the J end by 2 bases, with 12 bases between. CDR3 protein: CASSYIAAPYEQYF. The CDR3 DNA reads as TGTGCCAGCAGCTACATAGCGGCCCCCTACGAGCAGTACTTC.